One sample yielded the 13 T cell receptor beta chains listed below, sequenced in a study of T cell repertoires in cytomegalovirus infection. A single record per CDR3 protein comes from TCRdb applying MiXCR to the reads. The table shows roughly 200,000 distinct CDR3 sequences, with roughly a sixth occurring only once. Sequenced material: CD8+ T cells from PBMCs. The source of these receptors is a human donor in good health (CMV status not recorded). Some clones in this sample may be carry-over from other donors' samples.

This rearrangement joins TRBV27 to TRBJ2-1; 9 bases are shared with TRBD1. V shed 5 bases, J shed 6 bases, and the junction held 8 bases outside the gene matches. The CDR3 loop spans 15 amino acids. Looked up from germline, CDR1 is MNHEY and CDR2 is SMNVEV (reference sequence). DNA for the CDR3: TGTGCCAGCAGTCAGAGGGACAGGGCCTCCAATGAGCAGTTCTTC. This encodes CASSQRDRASNEQFF.

The CDR3 DNA is TGTGCCAGTAGTCTAGGAAACATTCAGTACTTC. This translates into CASSLGNIQYF. The chain employs TRBV19 and TRBJ2-4, with unresolved D. This CDR3 has 11 residues. The germline V gene encodes CDR1 LNHDA and CDR2 SQIVND (reference sequence). The ends were cut back, 5 bases at V and 6 bases at J, with 5 bases in the middle.

V and J are TRBV28 and TRBJ1-1, with D uncertain. The CDR3 has 14 residues. Germline V CDR1 and CDR2: MDHEN, SYDVKM. V lost 1 base to trimming and J lost 4 bases, with 10 bases between them. The CDR3 DNA sequence: TGTGCCAGCAGTTTATTCCGGTCGGGCACTGAAGCTTTCTTT. Translated: CASSLFRSGTEAFF. The variable domain in full, with the rest retrieved from reference TRBV28 and TRBJ1-1, is DVKVTQSSRYLVKRTGEKVFLECVQDMDHENMFWYRQDPGLGLRLIYFSYDVKMKEKGDIPEGYSVSREKKERFSLILESASTNQTSMYLCASSLFRSGTEAFFGQGTRLTVV.

This clonotype was observed a few times. This rearrangement joins TRBV7-2 to TRBJ2-5; 9 positions match TRBD2. Germline trimming cut 5 bases from V and 2 bases from J; bases unmatched to any gene: 3. Germline CDR1 SGHTA, CDR2 FQGNSA. The CDR3 length is 14 residues. CDR3 loop: CASSARGGQETQYF. DNA of the CDR3: TGTGCCAGCAGCGCGCGGGGGGGACAAGAGACCCAGTACTTC.

The chain carries TRBV5-6 and TRBJ2-7, with a possible D match to TRBD1 (6 bases). The V gene's germline CDR1 is SGHDT and CDR2 YYEEEE. The CDR3 consists of 16 residues. Between the trimmed V and J ends, which lost 4 bases and 5 bases, there was a span of 22 bases. The chain's CDR3 is CASSPSAWAGDHEQYF. As DNA, the CDR3 is TGTGCCAGCAGCCCCTCCGCCTGGGCAGGGGACCACGAGCAGTACTTC. The full variable domain, rest sourced from reference TRBV5-6 and TRBJ2-7, is DAGVTQSPTHLIKTRGQQVTLRCSPKSGHDTVSWYQQALGQGPQFIFQYYEEEERQRGNFPDRFSGHQFPNYSSELNVNALLLGDSALYLCASSPSAWAGDHEQYFGPGTRLTVT.

This sequence joins TRBV28 and TRBJ1-5, with TRBD1 as a possible D gene (6 bases). Germline CDR1 reads MDHEN; CDR2 reads SYDVKM. V was cut by 6 bases and J by 1 base, with 22 bases left in between. This CDR3 has 18 residues. The CDR3 here is CASSQRAQGTVSNQPQHF. In DNA form, the CDR3 reads TGTGCCAGCAGCCAGAGAGCACAGGGTACAGTCAGCAATCAGCCCCAGCATTTT.

This clonotype was seen only once. The chain recombines TRBV14 with TRBJ1-1; 12 bases line up with TRBD1. The CDR3 covers 17 residues. Trimming at V came to 3 bases and at J to 2 bases, leaving 7 bases not matched to a gene. Germline-derived CDR1 and CDR2 are SGHDN and FVKESK. The CDR3 spells CASSQRDRGLGNTEAFF. As DNA, the CDR3 is TGTGCCAGCAGCCAGCGGGACAGGGGGCTCGGAAACACTGAAGCTTTCTTT.

This chain connects TRBV7-9 to TRBJ2-7; the match to TRBD1 covers 9 bases. The CDR3 runs to 15 residues. Germline values: CDR1 SEHNR, CDR2 FQNEAQ (reference sequence). Trimming cost V 5 bases and J 4 bases; bases outside gene matches: 9. CDR3 DNA sequence: TGTGCCAGCAGCGCCGGGGACAGGGTGGGTTACGAGCAGTACTTC. This gives the protein CASSAGDRVGYEQYF.

The rearrangement joins TRBV27 to TRBJ1-5, with no clear D. Trimming removed 2 bases from V and 6 bases from J, with 14 bases in between. Germline CDR1 MNHEY, CDR2 SMNVEV (reference sequence). This CDR3 has 15 residues. In DNA form, the CDR3 reads TGTGCCAGCAGTTTAGCCGGGTTGATCGGTCAGCCCCAGCATTTT. It yields the protein CASSLAGLIGQPQHF.

The V gene is TRBV12-3 or TRBV12-4, the J gene TRBJ2-1, with D hard to call. Trimming removed 10 bases at V and 10 bases at J, with 17 bases between. The CDR3 sequence is 12 residues long. CDR3 nucleotides: TGTGCCACCACTTTTGGAAATTGGGAGCAGTTCTTC. Its protein product is CATTFGNWEQFF.

The V gene is TRBV12-3 or TRBV12-4, the J gene TRBJ2-7; the D gene could be TRBD1 or TRBD2 (5 bases each). The CDR3 has 13 amino acids. Trimming pared 6 bases from V and 6 bases from J, leaving 15 bases between. The CDR3 nucleotides are TGTGCCAGCAGCCGTCGGGGCCAGATCGAGCAGTACTTC. This codes for CASSRRGQIEQYF.

V usage is TRBV7-2 and J usage is TRBJ2-1; TRBD1 matches at 9 bases. The CDR3 extends over 15 amino acids. Germline CDR1 reads SGHTA; CDR2 reads FQGNSA. V trimming: 4 bases; J trimming: 7 bases; junction bases outside the gene matches: 8. The CDR3 DNA reads as TGTGCCAGCAGCTCCTGGACAGGGGTGGGGAATGAGCAGTTCTTC. This sequence encodes CASSSWTGVGNEQFF.

This clonotype turned up a few times. The V gene is TRBV28, the J gene TRBJ1-1; D remains ambiguous. V lost 3 bases and J lost 6, with 17 bases in between. CDR1 is MDHEN, CDR2 SYDVKM, per germline. This CDR3 region has 15 residues. CDR3 sequence reads: CASSLVLGVVAEAFF. For the CDR3, the DNA is TGTGCCAGCAGTTTGGTCCTTGGGGTGGTCGCTGAAGCTTTCTTT.